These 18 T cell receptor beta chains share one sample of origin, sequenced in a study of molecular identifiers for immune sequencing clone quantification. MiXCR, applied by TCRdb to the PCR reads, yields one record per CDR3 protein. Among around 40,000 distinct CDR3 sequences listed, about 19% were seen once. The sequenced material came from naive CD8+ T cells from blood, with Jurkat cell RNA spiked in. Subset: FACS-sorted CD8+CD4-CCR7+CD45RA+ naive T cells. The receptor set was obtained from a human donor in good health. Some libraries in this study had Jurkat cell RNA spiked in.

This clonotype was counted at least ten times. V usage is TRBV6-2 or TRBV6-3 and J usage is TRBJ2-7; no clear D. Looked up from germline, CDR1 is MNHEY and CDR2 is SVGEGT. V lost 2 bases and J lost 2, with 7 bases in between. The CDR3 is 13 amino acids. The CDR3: CASSYPGPYEQYF. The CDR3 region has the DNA TGTGCCAGCAGTTACCCAGGTCCCTACGAGCAGTACTTC.

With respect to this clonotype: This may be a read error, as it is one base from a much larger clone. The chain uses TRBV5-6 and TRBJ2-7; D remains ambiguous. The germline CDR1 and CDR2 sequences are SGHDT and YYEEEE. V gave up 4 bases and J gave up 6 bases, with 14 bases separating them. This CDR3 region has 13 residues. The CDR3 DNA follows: TGTGCCAGCAGCCTTGTGGTAGGTTCCGAGCAGTACTTC. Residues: CASSLVVGSEQYF.

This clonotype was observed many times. The CDR3 loop reads CASSLMENTEAFF. CDR3 nucleotides: TGTGCCAGCAGCTTAATGGAGAACACTGAAGCTTTCTTT. V and J are TRBV7-9 and TRBJ1-1; no clear D. Trimming pared 2 bases from V and 1 base from J, leaving 5 bases between. This CDR3 region has 13 residues. Germline CDR1 SEHNR, CDR2 FQNEAQ (reference sequence).

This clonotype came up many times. The CDR3 DNA reads as TGTGCCAGCAGTTGGGCCTGGGATGGGACTAGCACAGATACGCAGTATTTT. Protein: CASSWAWDGTSTDTQYF. The genes are TRBV12-3 or TRBV12-4 and TRBJ2-3; tentative D call: TRBD2 (6 bases). The V end lost 4 bases, the J end lost 0 bases, and 17 bases lay between the germline ends. This CDR3 contains 17 residues.

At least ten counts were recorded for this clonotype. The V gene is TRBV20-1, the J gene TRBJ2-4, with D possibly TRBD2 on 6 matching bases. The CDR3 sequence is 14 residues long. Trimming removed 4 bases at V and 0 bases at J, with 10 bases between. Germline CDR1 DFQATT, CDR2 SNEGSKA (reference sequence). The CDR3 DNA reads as TGCAGTGCTACTAGCGCTTCAGCCAAAAACATTCAGTACTTC. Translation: CSATSASAKNIQYF.

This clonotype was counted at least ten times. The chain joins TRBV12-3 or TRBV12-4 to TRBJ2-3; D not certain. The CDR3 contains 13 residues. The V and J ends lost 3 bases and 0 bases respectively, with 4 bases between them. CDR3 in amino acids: CASSFISTDTQYF. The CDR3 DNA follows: TGTGCCAGCAGTTTTATTAGCACAGATACGCAGTATTTT.

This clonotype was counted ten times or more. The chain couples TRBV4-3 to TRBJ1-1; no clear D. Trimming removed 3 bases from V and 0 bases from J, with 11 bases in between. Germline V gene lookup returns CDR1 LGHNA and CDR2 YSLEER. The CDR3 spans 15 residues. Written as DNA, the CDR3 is TGCGCCAGCAGCCAGGAGGTCCTGCTGAACACTGAAGCTTTCTTT. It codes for CASSQEVLLNTEAFF.

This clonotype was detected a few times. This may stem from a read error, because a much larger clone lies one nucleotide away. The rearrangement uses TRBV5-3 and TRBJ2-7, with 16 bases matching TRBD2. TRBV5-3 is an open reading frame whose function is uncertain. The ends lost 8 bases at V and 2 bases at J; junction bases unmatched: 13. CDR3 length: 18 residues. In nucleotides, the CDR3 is TGTGCCAGCAGCCTTTCCGGGACTAGCGGGGGGGATGCCTACGAGCAGTACTTC. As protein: CASSLSGTSGGDAYEQYF.

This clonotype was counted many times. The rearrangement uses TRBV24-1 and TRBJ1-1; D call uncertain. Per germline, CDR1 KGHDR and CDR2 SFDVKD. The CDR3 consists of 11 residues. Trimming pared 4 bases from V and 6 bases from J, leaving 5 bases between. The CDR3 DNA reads TGTGCCACCAGTGACGGGGCTGAAGCTTTCTTT. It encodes CATSDGAEAFF.

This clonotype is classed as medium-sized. The CDR3, as DNA: TGCAGCGTTCGAGAAGAGAACACCGGGGAGCTGTTTTTT. It yields the protein CSVREENTGELFF. The V and J genes are TRBV29-1 and TRBJ2-2; unclear D gene. CDR3 size: 13 residues. The V gene's germline CDR1 is SQVTM and CDR2 ANQGSEA. V shed 5 bases and J shed 1 base, with 8 bases lying between them.

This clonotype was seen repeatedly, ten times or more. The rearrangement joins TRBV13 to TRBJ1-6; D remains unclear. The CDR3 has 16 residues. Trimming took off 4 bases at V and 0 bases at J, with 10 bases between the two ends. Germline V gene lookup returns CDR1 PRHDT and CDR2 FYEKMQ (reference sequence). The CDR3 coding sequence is TGTGCCAGCAGCTCTTCCGGCAGCTCCTATAATTCACCCCTCCACTTT. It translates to CASSSSGSSYNSPLHF.

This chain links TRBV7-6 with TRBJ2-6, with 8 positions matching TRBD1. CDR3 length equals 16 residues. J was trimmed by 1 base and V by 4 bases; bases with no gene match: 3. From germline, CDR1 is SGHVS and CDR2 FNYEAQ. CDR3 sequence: CASSSGQASGANVLTF. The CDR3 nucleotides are TGTGCCAGCAGCTCGGGACAGGCGTCTGGGGCCAACGTCCTGACTTTC. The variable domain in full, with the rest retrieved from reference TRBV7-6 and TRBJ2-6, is GAGVSQSPRYKVTKRGQDVALRCDPISGHVSLYWYRQALGQGPEFLTYFNYEAQQDKSGLPNDRFSAERPEGSISTLTIQRTEQRDSAMYRCASSSGQASGANVLTFGAGSRLTVL.

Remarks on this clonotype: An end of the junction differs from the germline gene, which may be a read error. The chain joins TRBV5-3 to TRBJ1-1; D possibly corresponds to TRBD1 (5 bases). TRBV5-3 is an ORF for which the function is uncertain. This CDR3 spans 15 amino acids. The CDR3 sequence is CASSLVDNFWSEAFF. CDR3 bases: TGTGCCAGCAGCTTGGTGGACAACTTTTGGAGTGAAGCTTTCTTT.

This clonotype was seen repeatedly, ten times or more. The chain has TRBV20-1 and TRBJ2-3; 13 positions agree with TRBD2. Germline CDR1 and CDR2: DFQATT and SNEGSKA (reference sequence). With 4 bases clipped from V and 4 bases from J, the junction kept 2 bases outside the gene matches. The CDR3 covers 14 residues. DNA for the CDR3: TGCAGTGCTAATGGACTAGCGGGGGCAGATACGCAGTATTTT. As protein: CSANGLAGADTQYF.

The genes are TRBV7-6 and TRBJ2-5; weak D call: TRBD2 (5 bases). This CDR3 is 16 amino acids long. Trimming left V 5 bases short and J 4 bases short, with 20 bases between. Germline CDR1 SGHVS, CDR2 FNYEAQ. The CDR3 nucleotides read TGTGCCAGCAGCCCTATCCTGGAGCTGGCGGGAGAGACCCAGTACTTC. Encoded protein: CASSPILELAGETQYF.

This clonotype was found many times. CDR3 coding DNA: TGTGCCAGCAGCCAAGTGGAGAATACGCAGTATTTT. It codes for CASSQVENTQYF. The rearrangement joins TRBV3-1 to TRBJ2-3; D ambiguous. Germline V lookup: CDR1 LGHDT, CDR2 YNNKEL (reference sequence). V was trimmed by 1 base and J by 7 bases, leaving 6 bases between them. The CDR3 runs to 12 residues.

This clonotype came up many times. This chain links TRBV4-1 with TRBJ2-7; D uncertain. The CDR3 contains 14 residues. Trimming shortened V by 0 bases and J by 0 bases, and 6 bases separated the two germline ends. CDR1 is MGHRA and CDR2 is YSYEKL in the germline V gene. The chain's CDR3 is CASSQDGLSYEQYF. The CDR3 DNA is TGCGCCAGCAGCCAAGATGGCCTCTCCTACGAGCAGTACTTC.

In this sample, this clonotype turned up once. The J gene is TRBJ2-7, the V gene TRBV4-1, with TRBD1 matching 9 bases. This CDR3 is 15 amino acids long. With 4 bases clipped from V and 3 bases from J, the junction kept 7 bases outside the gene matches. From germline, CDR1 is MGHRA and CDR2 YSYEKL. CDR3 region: CASSRTGTGSYEQYF. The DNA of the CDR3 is TGCGCCAGCAGCCGCACCGGGACAGGGAGCTACGAGCAGTACTTC.